One and the same sample provided the 5 T cell receptor beta chains below, sequenced in a study of T cells in Graves' hyperthyroidism and ophthalmopathy. The investigators amplified TCR beta CDR3 regions from RNA transcripts. TCR CDR3 regions were first amplified by RT-PCR with HTBI primers. TCRdb passed the multiplex PCR reads through MiXCR, listing each CDR3 protein once. The data contain a few hundred thousand distinct CDR3 sequences, more than 14% of them singletons. Sequencing was performed on blood. The receptors here all came from a woman aged 40-49 years with Graves' hyperthyroidism that later progressed to Graves' ophthalmopathy.

This clonotype occurred a few times. The chain carries TRBV30 and TRBJ2-3; no clear D gene. Germline loops: CDR1 GTSNPN, CDR2 SVGIG (reference sequence). V was trimmed by 2 bases and J by 4 bases, leaving 13 bases between them. The CDR3 is made up of 14 amino acids. In DNA, the CDR3 is TGTGCCTGGAGTAAAACCAGAGTGGCAGATACGCAGTATTTT. It yields the protein CAWSKTRVADTQYF.

This clonotype was seen ten or more times. The chain recombines TRBV5-1 with TRBJ2-1; 8 positions match TRBD2. The ends lost 0 bases at V and 2 bases at J; junction bases unmatched: 1. The CDR3 is 15 residues long. Germline loops: CDR1 SGHRS, CDR2 YFSETQ. This CDR3 reads CASSLALAAYNEQFF. The CDR3 DNA sequence: TGCGCCAGCAGCTTGGCACTAGCGGCCTACAATGAGCAGTTCTTC.

There are many counts of this clonotype. The chain combines TRBV6-1 with TRBJ1-6; the match to TRBD1 covers 7 bases. With V trimmed by 6 bases and J by 10 bases, 9 bases remained unmatched. The CDR3 loop spans 14 amino acids. The germline gives CDR1 MNHNS, CDR2 SASEGT. The CDR3 DNA sequence: TGTGCCAGCAGCGACAGGGTGGTTTACTCACCCCTCCACTTT. Encoded protein: CASSDRVVYSPLHF.

This clonotype appeared many times. This sequence joins TRBV5-5 and TRBJ2-3, with TRBD2 identical over 7 bases. The CDR3 covers 15 residues. V trimming: 4 bases; J trimming: 6 bases; junction bases outside the gene matches: 11. Per germline, CDR1 SGHKS and CDR2 YYEKEE (reference sequence). CDR3 protein: CASSQTSLGADTQYF. The CDR3 nucleotides are TGTGCCAGCAGCCAGACTAGCCTGGGAGCCGATACGCAGTATTTT.

This clonotype was counted many times. The V and J genes are TRBV10-3 and TRBJ1-2; unclear D gene. The V gene's germline CDR1 is ENHRY and CDR2 SYGVKD. The CDR3 is 14 residues long. V was pared by 3 bases and J by 1 base, with 9 bases between. CDR3 residues: CAISEPQNNYGYTF. In DNA form, the CDR3 reads TGTGCCATCAGTGAACCGCAGAATAACTATGGCTACACCTTC.